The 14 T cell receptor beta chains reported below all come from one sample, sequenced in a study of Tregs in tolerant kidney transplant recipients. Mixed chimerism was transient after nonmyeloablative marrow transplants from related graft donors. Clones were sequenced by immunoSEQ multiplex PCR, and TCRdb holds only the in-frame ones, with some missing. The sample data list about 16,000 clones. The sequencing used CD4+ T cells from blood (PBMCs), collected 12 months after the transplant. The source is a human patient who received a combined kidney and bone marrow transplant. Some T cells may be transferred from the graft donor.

The sequenced CDR3 bases are TGTGCCAGCAGACGGACAGATAGCAATCAGCCC. Translating gives CASRRTDSNQP. The whole CDR3 protein is CASRRTDSNQPQHF. This chain joins TRBV2 and TRBJ1-5; perhaps TRBD1 as D (6 bases). The missing CDR3 end, 3 residues past where the read stops, is filled in from the germline J gene. Per germline, CDR1 SNHLY and CDR2 FYNNEI. This CDR3 spans 14 amino acids. V was trimmed by 6 bases and J by 0 bases, leaving 9 bases between them.

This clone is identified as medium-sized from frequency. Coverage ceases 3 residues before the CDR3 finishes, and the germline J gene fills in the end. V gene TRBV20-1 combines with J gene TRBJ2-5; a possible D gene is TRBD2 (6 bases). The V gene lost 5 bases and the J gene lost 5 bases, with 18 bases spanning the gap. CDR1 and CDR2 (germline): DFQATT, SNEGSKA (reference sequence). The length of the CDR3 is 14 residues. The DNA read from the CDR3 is TGCAGTGCTGCCAGCGGAGCGGGTCCTGAGACC. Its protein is CSAASGAGPET. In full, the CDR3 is CSAASGAGPETQYF.

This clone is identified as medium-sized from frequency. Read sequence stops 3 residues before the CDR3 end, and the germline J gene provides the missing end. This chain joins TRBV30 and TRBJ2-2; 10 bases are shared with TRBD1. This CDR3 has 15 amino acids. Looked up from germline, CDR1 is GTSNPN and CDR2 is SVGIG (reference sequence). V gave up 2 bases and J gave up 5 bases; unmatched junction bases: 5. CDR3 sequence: CAWSQMDRGTGELFF. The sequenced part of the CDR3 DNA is TGTGCCTGGAGTCAAATGGACAGGGGGACCGGGGAG.

The CDR3: CASSPTGLYTGELFF. The DNA read from the CDR3 is TGTGCCAGCTCCCCAACAGGGTTGTACACCGGGGAG. The chain combines TRBV18 with TRBJ2-2, with D perhaps matching TRBD1 (6 bases). The read ends 3 residues early relative to the CDR3; the germline J gene fills the gap. Germline CDR1 reads KGHSH; CDR2 reads LQKENI. Trimming cost V 6 bases and J 3 bases, with 14 bases left between them. This CDR3 has 15 amino acids.

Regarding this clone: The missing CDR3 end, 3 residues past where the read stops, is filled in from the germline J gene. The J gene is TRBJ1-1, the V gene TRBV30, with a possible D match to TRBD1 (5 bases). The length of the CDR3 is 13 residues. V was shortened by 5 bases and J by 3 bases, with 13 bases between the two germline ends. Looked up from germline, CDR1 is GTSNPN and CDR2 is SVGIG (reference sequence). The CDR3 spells CAWSNGGDTEAFF. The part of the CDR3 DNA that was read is TGTGCCTGGTCAAACGGGGGGGACACTGAA.

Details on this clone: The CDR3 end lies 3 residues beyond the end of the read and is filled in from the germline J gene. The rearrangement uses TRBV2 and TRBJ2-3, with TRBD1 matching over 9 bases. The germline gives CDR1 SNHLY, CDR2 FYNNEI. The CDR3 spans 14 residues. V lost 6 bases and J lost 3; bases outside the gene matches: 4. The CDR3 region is CASRGGQGTDTQYF. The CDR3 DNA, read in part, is TGTGCCAGCAGGGGGGGACAGGGAACAGATACG.

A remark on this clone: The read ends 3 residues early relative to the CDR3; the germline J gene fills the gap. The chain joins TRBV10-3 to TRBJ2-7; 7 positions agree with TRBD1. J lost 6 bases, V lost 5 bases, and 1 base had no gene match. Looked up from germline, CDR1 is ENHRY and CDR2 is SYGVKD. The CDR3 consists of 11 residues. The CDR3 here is CAISPGGEQYF. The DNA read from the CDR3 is TGTGCCATCAGTCCAGGGGGCGAG.

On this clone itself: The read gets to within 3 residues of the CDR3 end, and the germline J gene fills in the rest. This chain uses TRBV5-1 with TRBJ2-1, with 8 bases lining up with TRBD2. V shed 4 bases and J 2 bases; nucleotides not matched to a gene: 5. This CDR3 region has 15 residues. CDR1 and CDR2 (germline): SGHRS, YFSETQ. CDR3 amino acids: CASSISGDAYNEQFF. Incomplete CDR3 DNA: TGCGCCAGCAGCATTAGCGGGGACGCCTACAATGAG.

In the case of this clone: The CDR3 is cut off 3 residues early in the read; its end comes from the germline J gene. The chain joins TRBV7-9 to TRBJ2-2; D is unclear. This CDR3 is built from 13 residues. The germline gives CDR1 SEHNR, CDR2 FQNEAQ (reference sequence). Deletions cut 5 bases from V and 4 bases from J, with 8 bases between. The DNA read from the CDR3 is TGTGCCAGCAGCCCAGGCCCCACCGGGGAG. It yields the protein CASSPGPTGE. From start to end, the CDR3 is CASSPGPTGELFF.

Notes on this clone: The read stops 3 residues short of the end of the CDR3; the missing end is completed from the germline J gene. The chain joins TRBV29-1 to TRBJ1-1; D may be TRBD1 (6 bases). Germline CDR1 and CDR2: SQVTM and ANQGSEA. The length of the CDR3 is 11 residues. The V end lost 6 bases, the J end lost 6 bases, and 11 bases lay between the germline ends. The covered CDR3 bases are TGCAGCGTCAAACAGGGTTCTGAA. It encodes CSVKQGSE. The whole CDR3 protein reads CSVKQGSEAFF.

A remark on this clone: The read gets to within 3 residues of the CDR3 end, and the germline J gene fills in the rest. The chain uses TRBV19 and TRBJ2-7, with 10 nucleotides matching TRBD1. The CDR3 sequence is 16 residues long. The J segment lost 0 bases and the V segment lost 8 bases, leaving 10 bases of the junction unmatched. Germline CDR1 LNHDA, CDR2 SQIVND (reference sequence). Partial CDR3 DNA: TGTGCCAGTTCCTACGCGGGACAGGGGAGCTCCTACGAG. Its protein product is CASSYAGQGSSYE. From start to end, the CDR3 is CASSYAGQGSSYEQYF.

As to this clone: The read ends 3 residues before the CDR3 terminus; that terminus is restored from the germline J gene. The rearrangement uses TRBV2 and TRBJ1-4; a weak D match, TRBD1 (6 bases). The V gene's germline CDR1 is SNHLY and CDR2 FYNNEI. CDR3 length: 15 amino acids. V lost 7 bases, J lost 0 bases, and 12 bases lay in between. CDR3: CASIRTGSTNEKLFF. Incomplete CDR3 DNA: TGTGCCAGCATCAGAACAGGGTCAACTAATGAAAAA.

The CDR3 protein is CASSLFGVFYEQYF. The sequenced CDR3 bases are TGTGCCAGCAGTTTATTCGGGGTTTTCTACGAG. The chain employs TRBV28 and TRBJ2-7, with a possible D match to TRBD2 (5 bases). The read gets to within 3 residues of the CDR3 end, and the germline J gene fills in the rest. In germline, CDR1 is MDHEN, CDR2 SYDVKM. This CDR3 has 14 residues. V dropped 1 base and J dropped 3 bases, with 10 bases sitting between them.

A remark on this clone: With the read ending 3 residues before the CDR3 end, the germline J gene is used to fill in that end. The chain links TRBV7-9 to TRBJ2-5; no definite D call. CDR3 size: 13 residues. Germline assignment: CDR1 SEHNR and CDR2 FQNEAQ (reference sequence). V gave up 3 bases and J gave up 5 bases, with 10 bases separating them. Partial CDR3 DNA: TGTGCCAGCAGCTTCATAGGGTCGGAGACC. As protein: CASSFIGSET. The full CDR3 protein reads CASSFIGSETQYF. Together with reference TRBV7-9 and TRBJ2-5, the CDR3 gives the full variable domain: DTGVSQNPRHKITKRGQNVTFRCDPISEHNRLYWYRQTLGQGPEFLTYFQNEAQLEKSRLLSDRFSAERPKGSFSTLEIQRTEQGDSAMYLCASSFIGSETQYFGPGTRLLVL.